This passage covers 18 T cell receptor beta chains from one sample sequenced in a study of PD-1 blockade in classical Hodgkin lymphoma. Measured with immunoSEQ multiplex PCR; TCRdb has only the in-frame clones, and not every one. Of about 85,000 clones listed, around 90% are singletons. Every patient experienced relapse after autologous stem cell transplantation, and brentuximab vedotin exposure varied. This specimen was peripheral blood mononuclear cells (PBMCs), taken before the second cycle of nivolumab. These receptors originate from a human donor with classical Hodgkin lymphoma.

The chain carries TRBV27 and TRBJ2-7; D may be TRBD1 (6 bases). The CDR3 covers 15 residues. V lost 6 bases, J lost 0 bases, and 15 bases lay in between. The germline CDR1 and CDR2 sequences are MNHEY and SMNVEV (reference sequence). CDR3 sequence: CASRPRGENSYEQYF. The CDR3 DNA follows: TGTGCCAGCAGACCCAGGGGCGAAAACTCCTACGAGCAGTACTTC.

The V call is TRBV5-1, the J call TRBJ2-5; 8 positions agree with TRBD2. CDR3 length: 15 residues. The V segment lost 3 bases and the J segment 3 bases; nucleotides outside the gene matches: 7. The V gene's germline CDR1 is SGHRS and CDR2 YFSETQ. The CDR3 sequence: CASSSPGLGKETQYF. CDR3 nucleotide sequence: TGCGCCAGCAGCTCTCCGGGACTAGGGAAAGAGACCCAGTACTTC. Full variable domain (rest looked up from reference TRBV5-1 and TRBJ2-5): KAGVTQTPRYLIKTRGQQVTLSCSPISGHRSVSWYQQTPGQGLQFLFEYFSETQRNKGNFPGRFSGRQFSNSRSEMNVSTLELGDSALYLCASSSPGLGKETQYFGPGTRLLVL.

The genes are TRBV30 and TRBJ2-5, with D possibly being TRBD2 (6 bases). This CDR3 has 15 residues. Trimming pared 3 bases from V and 2 bases from J, leaving 16 bases between. Germline-derived CDR1 and CDR2 are GTSNPN and SVGIG (reference sequence). DNA for the CDR3: TGTGCCTGGAGCGCCCATACTAGCTTTCAAGAGACCCAGTACTTC. This sequence encodes CAWSAHTSFQETQYF.

The J gene is TRBJ1-5, the V gene TRBV7-9; perhaps TRBD1 as D (5 bases). The CDR3 runs 13 residues. Germline V gives CDR1 SEHNR, CDR2 FQNEAQ (reference sequence). V lost 5 bases and J 6 bases, leaving 11 bases between the germline ends. This chain's CDR3 is CASSLQGGQPQHF. CDR3 coding DNA: TGTGCCAGCAGCCTCCAGGGTGGTCAGCCCCAGCATTTT.

CDR3 nucleotide sequence: TGTGCCAGCAGCTTAGGGAGGGGCGACACTGAAGCTTTCTTT. It encodes CASSLGRGDTEAFF. The chain carries TRBV7-9 and TRBJ1-1, with a possible D match to TRBD1 (5 bases). The CDR3 is made up of 14 amino acids. V lost 1 base and J 3 bases, leaving 9 bases between the germline ends. Germline CDR1 SEHNR, CDR2 FQNEAQ (reference sequence).

Here the CDR3 reads CASSINTGNEGTEAFF. The CDR3 DNA sequence: TGTGCCAGTAGTATCAATACAGGGAATGAGGGCACTGAAGCTTTCTTT. The rearrangement joins TRBV19 to TRBJ1-1; D might be TRBD1 (6 bases). The germline V gene has CDR1 LNHDA and CDR2 SQIVND (reference sequence). The CDR3 is 16 residues long. Trimming pared 3 bases from V and 4 bases from J, leaving 18 bases between.

The chain combines TRBV19 with TRBJ1-1, with no clear D. The CDR3 is made up of 14 amino acids. The ends were cut back, 6 bases at V and 1 base at J, with 12 bases in the middle. In germline, CDR1 is LNHDA, CDR2 SQIVND (reference sequence). The CDR3 spells CASRVRAGNTEAFF. CDR3 coding DNA: TGTGCCAGTAGGGTTCGGGCAGGGAACACTGAAGCTTTCTTT. Combining the CDR3 with reference TRBV19 and TRBJ1-1 gives the whole variable domain DGGITQSPKYLFRKEGQNVTLSCEQNLNHDAMYWYRQDPGQGLRLIYYSQIVNDFQKGDIAEGYSVSREKKESFPLTVTSAQKNPTAFYLCASRVRAGNTEAFFGQGTRLTVV.

This chain uses TRBV27 with TRBJ2-1; D remains ambiguous. V was shortened by 7 bases and J by 7 bases, with 11 bases between the two germline ends. This CDR3 comprises 12 residues. The germline CDR1 and CDR2 sequences are MNHEY and SMNVEV (reference sequence). The CDR3 protein is CASKDLGNEQFF. CDR3 sequence (DNA): TGTGCCAGCAAAGACCTGGGGAATGAGCAGTTCTTC.

This chain connects TRBV5-6 to TRBJ1-6, with a weak D call TRBD1 (5 bases). With 3 bases removed from V and 12 bases from J, the gap between germline ends came to 22 bases. The CDR3 length is 16 residues. Germline loops: CDR1 SGHDT, CDR2 YYEEEE. DNA for the CDR3: TGTGCCAGCAGCTCCCGGAGAAACCAGGGAGGAGGACCCCTCCACTTT. Translating it yields CASSSRRNQGGGPLHF. Using reference TRBV5-6 and TRBJ1-6 for the parts outside the CDR3, the full variable domain is DAGVTQSPTHLIKTRGQQVTLRCSPKSGHDTVSWYQQALGQGPQFIFQYYEEEERQRGNFPDRFSGHQFPNYSSELNVNALLLGDSALYLCASSSRRNQGGGPLHFGNGTRLTVT.

With respect to this clone: As the CDR3 is not closed by the conserved phenylalanine or tryptophan, this likely results from a read error. No DNA is shown, since the ends of the CDR3 on it are uncertain; the CDR3 is the one TCRdb lists. V is TRBV6-1 and J is TRBJ1-1. CDR1 and CDR2 from the germline V gene are MNHNS and SASEGT. The CDR3 length is 9 residues, termini included. This CDR3 is CASRRGPVK.

The V gene is TRBV5-1, the J gene TRBJ2-3; tentatively, D is TRBD2 (5 bases). The V gene lost 2 bases and the J gene lost 6 bases, with 19 bases spanning the gap. Germline CDR1 and CDR2: SGHRS and YFSETQ. The CDR3 has 16 amino acids. The CDR3: CASSFEPSTGSDTQYF. The CDR3 DNA reads as TGCGCCAGCAGCTTTGAGCCTAGCACTGGGTCGGATACGCAGTATTTT. Complete variable domain (other parts from reference TRBV5-1 and TRBJ2-3): KAGVTQTPRYLIKTRGQQVTLSCSPISGHRSVSWYQQTPGQGLQFLFEYFSETQRNKGNFPGRFSGRQFSNSRSEMNVSTLELGDSALYLCASSFEPSTGSDTQYFGPGTRLTVL.

V is TRBV10-1 and J is TRBJ1-3, with 7 bases identical to TRBD1. Trimming took 0 bases from V and 4 from J; bases not matched to a gene: 3. The CDR3 is 15 residues long. In germline, CDR1 is WNHNN, CDR2 SYGVQD (reference sequence). DNA for the CDR3: TGCGCCAGCAGTGAGTCGACAGGGTCCGGAAACACCATATATTTT. It specifies CASSESTGSGNTIYF.

CDR3 protein: CASSLGLAGPDTQYF. The CDR3 DNA reads as TGTGCCAGCAGCTTGGGACTAGCGGGACCAGATACGCAGTATTTT. This chain joins TRBV7-3 and TRBJ2-3; 13 bases are shared with TRBD2. The CDR3 consists of 15 residues. V trimming: 3 bases; J trimming: 4 bases; junction bases outside the gene matches: 1. In germline, CDR1 is SGHTA, CDR2 FQGTGA.

The chain combines TRBV30 with TRBJ2-7, with D unresolved. The CDR3 totals 13 residues. In germline, CDR1 is GTSNPN, CDR2 SVGIG (reference sequence). Trimming left V 1 base short and J 3 bases short, with 10 bases between. CDR3 sequence: CAWSELANYEQYF. The DNA for the CDR3 is TGTGCCTGGAGTGAATTGGCCAACTACGAGCAGTACTTC.

The rearrangement uses TRBV5-6 and TRBJ1-2, with TRBD1 matching 10 bases. CDR3 length: 18 residues. Trimming removed 4 bases from V and 5 bases from J; junction bases left unmatched: 17. Germline loops: CDR1 SGHDT, CDR2 YYEEEE. CDR3 bases: TGTGCCAGCAGCAATGAACCGGGACAGGGGCCTAAGGCTTATGGCTACACCTTC. It specifies CASSNEPGQGPKAYGYTF. The variable domain in full, completed from reference TRBV5-6 and TRBJ1-2, reads DAGVTQSPTHLIKTRGQQVTLRCSPKSGHDTVSWYQQALGQGPQFIFQYYEEEERQRGNFPDRFSGHQFPNYSSELNVNALLLGDSALYLCASSNEPGQGPKAYGYTFGSGTRLTVV.

The V and J genes are TRBV11-3 and TRBJ2-3; TRBD1 agrees at 7 bases. V was pared by 5 bases and J by 5 bases, with 13 bases of the junction left unmatched. Germline-derived CDR1 and CDR2 are SGHNT and YENEEA. This CDR3 contains 16 residues. The CDR3 coding sequence is TGTGCCAGCAGCCAAGGACAGGCCCCAAATCGAGATACGCAGTATTTT. Encoded protein: CASSQGQAPNRDTQYF.

This sequence joins TRBV27 and TRBJ2-1; perhaps TRBD2 as D (6 bases). Germline CDR1 and CDR2: MNHEY and SMNVEV (reference sequence). Between the trimmed V and J ends, which lost 7 bases and 10 bases, there was a span of 17 bases. This CDR3 comprises 13 residues. This CDR3 reads CASNTGSSREQFF. CDR3 DNA sequence: TGTGCCAGCAATACCGGGAGTTCAAGGGAGCAGTTCTTC.

The rearrangement joins TRBV7-9 to TRBJ2-5; D unresolved. Germline V gives CDR1 SEHNR, CDR2 FQNEAQ (reference sequence). The ends were cut back, 1 base at V and 1 base at J, with 10 bases in the middle. The CDR3 consists of 15 residues. The CDR3 nucleotides read TGTGCCAGCAGCTTAGTTGTCAGTCCCCAAGAGACCCAGTACTTC. This translates into CASSLVVSPQETQYF. Together with reference TRBV7-9 and TRBJ2-5, the CDR3 gives the full variable domain: DTGVSQNPRHKITKRGQNVTFRCDPISEHNRLYWYRQTLGQGPEFLTYFQNEAQLEKSRLLSDRFSAERPKGSFSTLEIQRTEQGDSAMYLCASSLVVSPQETQYFGPGTRLLVL.